This TCR beta chain was captured in a study of high-grade serous ovarian cancer treatment subgroups. Study summary: Each sample yielded on average 7,494 unique TCR beta rearrangements from around 14,000 reads.

Findings and limits, study-wide: CDR1 and CDR2 were left unanalyzed; analyses focused on CDR3. Different patients shared almost no repertoire; same-patient tumors shared 0.11 to 0.79.

Comments on this clone: Its antigen is currently unknown.

The data were produced by immunoSEQ multiplex PCR, yet TCRdb's version contains in-frame clones alone and is incomplete. This sample has about 12,000 clones; 88% occur once, and the top ten carry around 2.7%. The tumor samples were collected prior to definitive surgery or chemotherapy. The junction had 6 bases not matched to a gene; V was cut back by 5 bases and J by 6 bases. The CDR3 loop spans 14 amino acids. Looked up from germline, CDR1 is SGHTA and CDR2 is FQGNSA. The sequence came from a human donor with high-grade serous ovarian cancer. Sequenced input: tumor tissue. The chain combines TRBV7-2 with TRBJ1-5; TRBD1 aligns across 8 bases. The CDR3 coding sequence is TGTGCCAGCAGCCTCAGGGGGCGCCGTCAGCCCCAGCATTTT. Translation gives CASSLRGRRQPQHF. Full variable domain (rest looked up from reference TRBV7-2 and TRBJ1-5): GAGVSQSPSNKVTEKGKDVELRCDPISGHTALYWYRQSLGQGLEFLIYFQGNSAPDKSGLPSDRFSAERTGGSVSTLTIQRTQQEDSAVYLCASSLRGRRQPQHFGDGTRLSIL.